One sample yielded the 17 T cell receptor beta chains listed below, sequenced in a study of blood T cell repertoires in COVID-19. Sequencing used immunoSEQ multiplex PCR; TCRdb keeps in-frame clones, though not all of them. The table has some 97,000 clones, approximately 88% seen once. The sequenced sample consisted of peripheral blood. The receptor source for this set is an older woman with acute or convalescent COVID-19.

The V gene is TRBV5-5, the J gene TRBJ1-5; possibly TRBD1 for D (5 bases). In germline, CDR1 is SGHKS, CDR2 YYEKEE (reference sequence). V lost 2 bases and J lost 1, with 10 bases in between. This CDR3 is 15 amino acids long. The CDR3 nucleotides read TGTGCCAGCAGCTTAAATGCAGGGAGCAATCAGCCCCAGCATTTT. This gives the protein CASSLNAGSNQPQHF.

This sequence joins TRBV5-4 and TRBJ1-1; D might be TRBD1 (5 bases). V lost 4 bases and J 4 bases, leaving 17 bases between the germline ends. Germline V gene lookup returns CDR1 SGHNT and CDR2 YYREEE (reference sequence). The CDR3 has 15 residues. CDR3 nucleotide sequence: TGTGCCAGCAGCGTGTCTCAGGGTGGCGCCACTGAAGCTTTCTTT. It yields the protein CASSVSQGGATEAFF.

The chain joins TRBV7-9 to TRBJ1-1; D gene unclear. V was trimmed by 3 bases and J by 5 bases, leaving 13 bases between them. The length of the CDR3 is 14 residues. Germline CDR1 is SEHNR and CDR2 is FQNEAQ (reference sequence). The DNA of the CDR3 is TGTGCCAGCAGCTTTTGGACCGGCGGGACTGAAGCTTTCTTT. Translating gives CASSFWTGGTEAFF.

The CDR3, as DNA: TGTGCCAGCAGCTTAGATTTAAATACAGTCGAAGCTTTCTTT. Translation gives CASSLDLNTVEAFF. The chain carries TRBV11-2 and TRBJ1-1; D remains unclear. CDR1 is SGHAT, CDR2 FQNNGV, per germline. V was clipped by 0 bases and J by 8 bases, with 13 bases between them. The CDR3 runs to 14 residues.

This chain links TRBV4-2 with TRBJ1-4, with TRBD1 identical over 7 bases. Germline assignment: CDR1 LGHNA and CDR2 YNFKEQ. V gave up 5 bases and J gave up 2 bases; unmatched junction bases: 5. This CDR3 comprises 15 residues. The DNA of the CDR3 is TGTGCCAGCAGCAACTCACAGGGGACTAATGAAAAACTGTTTTTT. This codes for CASSNSQGTNEKLFF.

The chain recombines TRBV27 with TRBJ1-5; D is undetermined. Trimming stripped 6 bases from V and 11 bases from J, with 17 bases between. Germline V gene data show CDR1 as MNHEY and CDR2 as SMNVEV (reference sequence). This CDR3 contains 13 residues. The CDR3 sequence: CASRRSATGTQHF. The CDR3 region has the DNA TGTGCCAGCAGACGATCAGCGACGGGGACCCAGCATTTT.

CDR3 region: CSVTGTGRYEQYF. Here the CDR3 DNA reads TGCAGCGTTACAGGGACGGGCCGCTACGAGCAGTACTTC. The rearrangement joins TRBV29-1 to TRBJ2-7; TRBD1 might be the D (6 bases). Trimming took 5 bases from V and 3 from J, leaving 14 bases between them. Germline V gene lookup returns CDR1 SQVTM and CDR2 ANQGSEA. This CDR3 contains 13 residues.

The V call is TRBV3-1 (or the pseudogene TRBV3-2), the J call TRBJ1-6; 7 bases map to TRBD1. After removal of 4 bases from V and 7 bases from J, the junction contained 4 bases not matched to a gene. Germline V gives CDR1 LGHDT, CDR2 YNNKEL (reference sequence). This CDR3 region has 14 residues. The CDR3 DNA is TGTGCCAGCAGCCTCGGACAGGTCAATTCACCCCTCCACTTT. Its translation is CASSLGQVNSPLHF.

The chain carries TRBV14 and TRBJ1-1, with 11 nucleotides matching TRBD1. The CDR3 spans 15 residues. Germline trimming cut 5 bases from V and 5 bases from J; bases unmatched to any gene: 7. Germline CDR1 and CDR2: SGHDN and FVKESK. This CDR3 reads CASSSRGTGGTEAFF. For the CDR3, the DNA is TGTGCCAGCAGCTCCCGGGGGACAGGGGGAACTGAAGCTTTCTTT.

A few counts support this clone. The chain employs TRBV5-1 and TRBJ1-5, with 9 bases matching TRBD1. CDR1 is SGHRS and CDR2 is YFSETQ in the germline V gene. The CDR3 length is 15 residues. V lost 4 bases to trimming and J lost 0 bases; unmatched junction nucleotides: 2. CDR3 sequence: CASSPTGGSNQPQHF. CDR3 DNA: TGCGCCAGCAGCCCGACAGGGGGTAGCAATCAGCCCCAGCATTTT.

CDR3 bases: TGTGCCTGGAGTGTCGGAGGGACTGGAAACACCATATATTTT. The encoded protein is CAWSVGGTGNTIYF. V gene TRBV30 combines with J gene TRBJ1-3, with D hard to call. Trimming took off 0 bases at V and 2 bases at J, with 8 bases between the two ends. CDR1 is GTSNPN and CDR2 is SVGIG in the germline V gene (reference sequence). The CDR3 is 14 residues long.

The CDR3 DNA follows: TGTGCCAGCAGTTTCCGCAGGCTTTACAATCAGCCCCAGCATTTT. It is translated as CASSFRRLYNQPQHF. The J gene is TRBJ1-5, the V gene TRBV28; D unresolved. Germline V gene data show CDR1 as MDHEN and CDR2 as SYDVKM. The CDR3 extends over 15 amino acids. V lost 3 bases and J 3 bases, leaving 12 bases between the germline ends.

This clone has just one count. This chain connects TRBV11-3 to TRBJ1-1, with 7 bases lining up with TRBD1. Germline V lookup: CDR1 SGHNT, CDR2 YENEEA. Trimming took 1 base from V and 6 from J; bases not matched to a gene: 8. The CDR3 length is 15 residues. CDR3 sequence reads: CASSLGVGGSAEAFF. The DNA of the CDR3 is TGTGCCAGCAGCTTAGGGGTAGGGGGCTCTGCTGAAGCTTTCTTT.

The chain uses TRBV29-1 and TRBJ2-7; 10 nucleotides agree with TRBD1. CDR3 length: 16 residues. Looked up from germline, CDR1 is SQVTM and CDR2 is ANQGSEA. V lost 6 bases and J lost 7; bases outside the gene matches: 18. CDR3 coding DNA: TGCAGCGTCCAAAAAACTCCGGGACAGGGGACGCGGGAGCAGTACTTC. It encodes CSVQKTPGQGTREQYF.

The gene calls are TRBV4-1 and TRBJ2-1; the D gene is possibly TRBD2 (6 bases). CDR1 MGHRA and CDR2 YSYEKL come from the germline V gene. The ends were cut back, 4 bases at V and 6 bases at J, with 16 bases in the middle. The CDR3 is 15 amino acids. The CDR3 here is CASSPTGETLNEQFF. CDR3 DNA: TGCGCCAGCAGCCCGACGGGGGAGACCCTCAATGAGCAGTTCTTC.

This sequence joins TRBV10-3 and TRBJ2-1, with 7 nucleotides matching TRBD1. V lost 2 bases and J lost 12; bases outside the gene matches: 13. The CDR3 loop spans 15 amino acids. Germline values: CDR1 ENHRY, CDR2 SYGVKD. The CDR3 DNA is TGTGCCATCAGTGAGGGGATCCTAGGGGGCGGCAGGCAGTTCTTC. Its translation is CAISEGILGGGRQFF.

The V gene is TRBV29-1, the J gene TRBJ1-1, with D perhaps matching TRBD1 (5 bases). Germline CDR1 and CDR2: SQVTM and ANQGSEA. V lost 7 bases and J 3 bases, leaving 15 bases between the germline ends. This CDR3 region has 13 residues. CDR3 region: CSATGRGDTEAFF. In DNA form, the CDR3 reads TGCAGCGCCACGGGGCGCGGGGACACTGAAGCTTTCTTT.